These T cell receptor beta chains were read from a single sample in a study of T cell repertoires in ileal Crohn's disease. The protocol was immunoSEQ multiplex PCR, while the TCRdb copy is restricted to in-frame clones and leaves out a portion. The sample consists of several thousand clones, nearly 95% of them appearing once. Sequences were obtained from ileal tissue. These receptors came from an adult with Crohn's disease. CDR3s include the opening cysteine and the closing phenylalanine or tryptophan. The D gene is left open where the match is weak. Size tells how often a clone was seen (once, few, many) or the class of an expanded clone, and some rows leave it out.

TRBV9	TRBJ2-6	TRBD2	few	TGTGCCAGCAGCCCTTGGACTAGCGGGAGACAGGGCTCCTCTGGGGCCAACGTCCTGACTTTC	CASSPWTSGRQGSSGANVLTF
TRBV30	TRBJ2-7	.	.	TGTGCCTGGAGTCGGGCAGGGCCCCCCTACGAGCAGTACTTC	CAWSRAGPPYEQYF
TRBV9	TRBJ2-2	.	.	TGTGCCAGCAGCGTAGCTACGTGGAGCACCGGGGAGCTGTTTTTT	CASSVATWSTGELFF
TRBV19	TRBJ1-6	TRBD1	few	TGTGCCAGTAGCGACAGGGGGCACAATTCACCCCTCCACTTT	CASSDRGHNSPLHF
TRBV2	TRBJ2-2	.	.	TGTGCCAGCAGGGACAGAACCACCGGGGAGCTGTTTTTT	CASRDRTTGELFF
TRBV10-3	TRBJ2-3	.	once	TGTGCCATCAGTGGGACAGACCTCACAGATACGCAGTATTTT	CAISGTDLTDTQYF
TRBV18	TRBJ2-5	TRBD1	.	TGTGCCAGCTCACCTTTCGAGTCGGGACAGGGATCCATCCAAGAGACCCAGTACTTC	CASSPFESGQGSIQETQYF
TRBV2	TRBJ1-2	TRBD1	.	TGTGCCAGCAGGGGGACAGGGGGCGCAAGTACCTATGGCTACACCTTC	CASRGTGGASTYGYTF
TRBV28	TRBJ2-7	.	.	TGTGCCAGCAGTTTCGGGGATTCAACCGAGCAGTACTTC	CASSFGDSTEQYF
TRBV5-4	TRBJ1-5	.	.	TGTGCCAGCAGCTTGGGACGGGGACAGCCCCAGCATTTT	CASSLGRGQPQHF
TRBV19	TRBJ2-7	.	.	TGTGCCAGTAGGCCGAAGGGGTGGGTTCACGAGCAGTACTTC	CASRPKGWVHEQYF
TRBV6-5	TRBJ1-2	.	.	TGTGCCAGCAGTCCCCATTTATCTCGGGGCTACACCTTC	CASSPHLSRGYTF
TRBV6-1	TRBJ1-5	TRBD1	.	TGTGCCAGCAGTGCACTGAACAGGGGGCAGAATCAGCCCCAGCATTTT	CASSALNRGQNQPQHF
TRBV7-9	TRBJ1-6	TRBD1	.	TGTGCCAGCAGCTCCTATGCCGGGACAGGGGATTCACCCCTCCACTTT	CASSSYAGTGDSPLHF
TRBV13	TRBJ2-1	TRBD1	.	TGTGCCAGCAGCTTTAGGGACAGATACAATGAGCAGTTCTTC	CASSFRDRYNEQFF
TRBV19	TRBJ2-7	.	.	TGTGCCAGTAGTATAGACGGAGCCTACGAGCAGTACTTC	CASSIDGAYEQYF
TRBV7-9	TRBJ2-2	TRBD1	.	TGTGCCAGCGGGGACAGGGGGCGAAGAGTAGCCGGGGAGCTGTTTTTT	CASGDRGRRVAGELFF
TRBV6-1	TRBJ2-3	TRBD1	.	TGTGCCAGCAGGGAGACAGGGAGAGATACGCAGTATTTT	CASRETGRDTQYF
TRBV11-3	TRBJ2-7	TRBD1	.	TGTGCCAGCACCATGGACAGGGTCCAGTACGAGCAGTACTTC	CASTMDRVQYEQYF
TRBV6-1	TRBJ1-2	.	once	TGTGCCAGCAGTGAACAGGGCGTGGGTAACTATGGCTACACCTTC	CASSEQGVGNYGYTF
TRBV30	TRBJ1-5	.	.	TGTGCCTGGAGTGTACTCGTGAATCAGCCCCAGCATTTT	CAWSVLVNQPQHF
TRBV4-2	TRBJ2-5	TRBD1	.	TGTGCCAGCAGCACTGGACAGGCCTACCAAGAGACCCAGTACTTC	CASSTGQAYQETQYF
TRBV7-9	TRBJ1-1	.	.	TGTGCCAGCAGCTTAGTTCCCGGAGTGGCTACTGAAGCTTTCTTT	CASSLVPGVATEAFF
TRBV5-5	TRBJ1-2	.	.	TGTGCCAGCAACCCAAATGAAAGGCAGGAGGTCTATGGCTACACCTTC	CASNPNERQEVYGYTF
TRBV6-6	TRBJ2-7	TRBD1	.	TGTGCCAGCAGCCAGTACCAGGGGGCCTACGAGCAGTACTTC	CASSQYQGAYEQYF
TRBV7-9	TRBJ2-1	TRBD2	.	TGTGCCAGCAGCTTAGGCGCTAGCGGGGGATACAATGAGCAGTTCTTC	CASSLGASGGYNEQFF
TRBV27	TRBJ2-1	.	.	TGTGCCAGCAGTTTACTAAGGGGGATCGATGAGCAGTTCTTC	CASSLLRGIDEQFF
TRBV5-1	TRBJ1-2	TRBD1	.	TGCGCCAGCAGCTTGGGGGGACAGGGAAATGGCTACACCTTC	CASSLGGQGNGYTF
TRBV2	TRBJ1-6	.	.	TGTGCCAGCAGTGAGGCCAGCTCCTATAATTCACCCCTCCACTTT	CASSEASSYNSPLHF
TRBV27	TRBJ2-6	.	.	TGTGCCAGCAGGAGTCACGTCTCTGGGGCCAACGTCCTGACTTTC	CASRSHVSGANVLTF